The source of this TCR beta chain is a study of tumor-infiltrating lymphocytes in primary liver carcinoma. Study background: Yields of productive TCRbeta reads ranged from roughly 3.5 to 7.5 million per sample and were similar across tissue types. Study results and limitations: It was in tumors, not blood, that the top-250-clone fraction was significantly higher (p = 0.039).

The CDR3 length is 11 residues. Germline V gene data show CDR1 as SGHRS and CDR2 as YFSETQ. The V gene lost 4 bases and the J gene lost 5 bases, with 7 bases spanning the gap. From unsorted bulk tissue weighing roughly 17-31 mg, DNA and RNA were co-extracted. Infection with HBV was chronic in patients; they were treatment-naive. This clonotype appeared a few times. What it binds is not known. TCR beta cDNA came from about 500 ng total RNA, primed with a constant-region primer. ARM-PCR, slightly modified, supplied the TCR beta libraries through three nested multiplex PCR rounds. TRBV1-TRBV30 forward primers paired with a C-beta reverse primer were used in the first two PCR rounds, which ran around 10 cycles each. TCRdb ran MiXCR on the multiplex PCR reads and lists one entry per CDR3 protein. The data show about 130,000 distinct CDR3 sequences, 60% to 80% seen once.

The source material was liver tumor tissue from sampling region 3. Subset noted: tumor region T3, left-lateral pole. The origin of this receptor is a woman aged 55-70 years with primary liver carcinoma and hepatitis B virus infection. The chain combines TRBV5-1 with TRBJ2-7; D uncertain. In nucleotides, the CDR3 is TGCGCCAGCAGCAGTAGGAACGAGCAGTACTTC. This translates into CASSSRNEQYF.